Below, 4 T cell receptor beta chains from the same sample are listed, as sequenced in a study of blood T cell repertoires in COVID-19. Assay: immunoSEQ multiplex PCR; the TCRdb copy retains only in-frame clones and omits some. This table has some 130,000 clones, 84% appearing once. Sequences were obtained from peripheral blood. The receptors here all came from a human donor in a cohort sampled during active COVID-19.

The V gene is TRBV4-1, the J gene TRBJ2-3; 10 nucleotides agree with TRBD2. Germline loops: CDR1 MGHRA, CDR2 YSYEKL. With V trimmed by 3 bases and J by 6 bases, 6 bases remained unmatched. The CDR3 extends over 15 amino acids. This chain's CDR3 is CASSHASGGADTQYF. DNA of the CDR3: TGCGCCAGCAGCCACGCTAGCGGGGGCGCGGATACGCAGTATTTT.

This chain uses TRBV5-6 with TRBJ1-5; weak D call: TRBD1 (6 bases). The CDR3 totals 14 residues. V lost 2 bases and J lost 3, with 9 bases in between. CDR1 and CDR2 from the germline V gene are SGHDT and YYEEEE. The CDR3 DNA reads as TGTGCCAGCAGCTTCCGGGACAACAATCAGCCCCAGCATTTT. It encodes CASSFRDNNQPQHF.

This chain connects TRBV7-9 to TRBJ2-3; 15 bases are shared with TRBD2. Germline CDR1 is SEHNR and CDR2 is FQNEAQ (reference sequence). The CDR3 totals 18 residues. The V gene end was trimmed by 1 base and the J gene end by 2 bases; junction bases not matched to a gene: 4. This chain's CDR3 is CASSLGTSGGAFTDTQYF. CDR3 nucleotide sequence: TGTGCCAGCAGCTTAGGGACTAGCGGGGGGGCCTTCACAGATACGCAGTATTTT.

V usage is TRBV5-6 and J usage is TRBJ2-3; tentative D call: TRBD1 (6 bases). CDR1 is SGHDT and CDR2 is YYEEEE in the germline V gene. Trimming cost V 2 bases and J 5 bases, with 9 bases left between them. CDR3 length: 13 amino acids. The CDR3 sequence: CASSFRGEDTQYF. CDR3 DNA sequence: TGTGCCAGCAGCTTCAGGGGTGAAGATACGCAGTATTTT.